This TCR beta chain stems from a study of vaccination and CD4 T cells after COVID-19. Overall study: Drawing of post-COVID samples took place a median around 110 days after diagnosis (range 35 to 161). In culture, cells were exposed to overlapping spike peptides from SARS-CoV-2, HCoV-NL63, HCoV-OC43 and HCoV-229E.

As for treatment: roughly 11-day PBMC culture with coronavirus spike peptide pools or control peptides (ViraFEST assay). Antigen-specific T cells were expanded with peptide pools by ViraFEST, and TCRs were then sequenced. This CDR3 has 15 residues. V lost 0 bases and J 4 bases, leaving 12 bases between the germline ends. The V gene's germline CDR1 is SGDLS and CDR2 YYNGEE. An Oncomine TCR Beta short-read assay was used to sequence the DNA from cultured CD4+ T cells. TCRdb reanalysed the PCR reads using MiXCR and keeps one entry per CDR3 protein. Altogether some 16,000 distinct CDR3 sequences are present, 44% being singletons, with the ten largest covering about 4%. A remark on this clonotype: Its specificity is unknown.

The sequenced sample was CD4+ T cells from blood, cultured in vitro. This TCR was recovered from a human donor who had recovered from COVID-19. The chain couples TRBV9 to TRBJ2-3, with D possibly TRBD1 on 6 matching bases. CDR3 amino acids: CASSVDLQGPDTQYF. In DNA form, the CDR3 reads TGTGCCAGCAGCGTAGACCTGCAGGGGCCAGATACGCAGTATTTT. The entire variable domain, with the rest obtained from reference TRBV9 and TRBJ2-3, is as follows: DSGVTQTPKHLITATGQRVTLRCSPRSGDLSVYWYQQSLDQGLQFLIQYYNGEERAKGNILERFSAQQFPDLHSELNLSSLELGDSALYFCASSVDLQGPDTQYFGPGTRLTVL.